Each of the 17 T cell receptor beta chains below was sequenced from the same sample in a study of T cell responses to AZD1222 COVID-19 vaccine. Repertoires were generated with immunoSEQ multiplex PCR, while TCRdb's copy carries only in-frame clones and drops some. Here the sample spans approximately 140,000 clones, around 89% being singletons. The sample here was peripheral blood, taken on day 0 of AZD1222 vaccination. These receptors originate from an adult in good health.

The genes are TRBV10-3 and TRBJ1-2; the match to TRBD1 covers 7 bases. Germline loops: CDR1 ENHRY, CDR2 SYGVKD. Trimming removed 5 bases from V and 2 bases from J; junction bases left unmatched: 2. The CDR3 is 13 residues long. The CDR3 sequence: CAISWDSNYGYTF. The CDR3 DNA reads TGTGCCATCAGTTGGGACAGCAACTATGGCTACACCTTC.

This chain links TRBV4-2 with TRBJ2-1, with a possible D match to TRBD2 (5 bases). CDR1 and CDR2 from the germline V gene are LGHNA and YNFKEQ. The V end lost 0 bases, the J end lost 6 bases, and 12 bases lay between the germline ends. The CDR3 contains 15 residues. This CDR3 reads CASSQDMGRGNEQFF. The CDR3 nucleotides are TGTGCCAGCAGCCAAGATATGGGTCGGGGCAATGAGCAGTTCTTC.

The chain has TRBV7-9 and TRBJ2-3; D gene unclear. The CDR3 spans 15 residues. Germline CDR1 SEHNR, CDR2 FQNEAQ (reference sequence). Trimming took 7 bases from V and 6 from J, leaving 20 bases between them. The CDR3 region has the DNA TGTGCCAGCACCAAGTTCCCCATTTCCAAGGATACGCAGTATTTT. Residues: CASTKFPISKDTQYF.

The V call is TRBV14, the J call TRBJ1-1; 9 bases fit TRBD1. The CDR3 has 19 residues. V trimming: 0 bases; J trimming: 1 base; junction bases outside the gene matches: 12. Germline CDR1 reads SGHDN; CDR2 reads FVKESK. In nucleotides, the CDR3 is TGTGCCAGCAGCCAAGATCCGCCGGGACAGGGTATAAGGAACACTGAAGCTTTCTTT. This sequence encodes CASSQDPPGQGIRNTEAFF.

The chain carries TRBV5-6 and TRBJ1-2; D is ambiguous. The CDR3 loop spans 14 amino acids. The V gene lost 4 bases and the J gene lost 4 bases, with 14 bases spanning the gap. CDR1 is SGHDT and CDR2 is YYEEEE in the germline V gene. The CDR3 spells CASSHRTSRYGYTF. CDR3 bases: TGTGCCAGCAGCCACCGAACTTCCCGCTATGGCTACACCTTC.

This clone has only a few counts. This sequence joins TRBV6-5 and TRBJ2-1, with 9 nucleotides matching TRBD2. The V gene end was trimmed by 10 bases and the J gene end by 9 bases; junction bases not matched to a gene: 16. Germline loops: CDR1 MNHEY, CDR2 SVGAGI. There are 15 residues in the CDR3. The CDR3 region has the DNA TGTGCCACCAAGGAGCCCGGGACTAGCTTCAGTGAGCAGTTCTTC. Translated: CATKEPGTSFSEQFF.

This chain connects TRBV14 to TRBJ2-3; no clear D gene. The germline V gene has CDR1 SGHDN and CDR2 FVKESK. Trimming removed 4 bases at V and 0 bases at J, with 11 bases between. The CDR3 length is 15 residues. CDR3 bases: TGTGCCAGCAGCCCGTCATGGGTAAGCACAGATACGCAGTATTTT. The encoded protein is CASSPSWVSTDTQYF.

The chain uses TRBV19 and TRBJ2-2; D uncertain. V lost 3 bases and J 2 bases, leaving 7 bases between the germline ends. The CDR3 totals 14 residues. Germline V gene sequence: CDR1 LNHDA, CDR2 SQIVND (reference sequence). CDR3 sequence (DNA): TGTGCCAGTAGTATCCCCCAAAACACCGGGGAGCTGTTTTTT. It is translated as CASSIPQNTGELFF. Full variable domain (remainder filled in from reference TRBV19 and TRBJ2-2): DGGITQSPKYLFRKEGQNVTLSCEQNLNHDAMYWYRQDPGQGLRLIYYSQIVNDFQKGDIAEGYSVSREKKESFPLTVTSAQKNPTAFYLCASSIPQNTGELFFGEGSRLTVL.

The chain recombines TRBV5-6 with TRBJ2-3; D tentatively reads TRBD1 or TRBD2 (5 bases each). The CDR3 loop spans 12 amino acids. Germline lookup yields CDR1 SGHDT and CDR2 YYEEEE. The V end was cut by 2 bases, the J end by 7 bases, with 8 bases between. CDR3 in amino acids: CASSFGTNTQYF. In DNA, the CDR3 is TGTGCCAGCAGCTTTGGGACGAATACGCAGTATTTT.

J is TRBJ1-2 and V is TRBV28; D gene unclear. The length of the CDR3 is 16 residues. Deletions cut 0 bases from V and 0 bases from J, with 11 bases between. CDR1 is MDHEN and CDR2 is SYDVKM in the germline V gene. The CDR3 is CASSLWNTGSNYGYTF. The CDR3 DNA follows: TGTGCCAGCAGTTTATGGAACACGGGCTCTAACTATGGCTACACCTTC.

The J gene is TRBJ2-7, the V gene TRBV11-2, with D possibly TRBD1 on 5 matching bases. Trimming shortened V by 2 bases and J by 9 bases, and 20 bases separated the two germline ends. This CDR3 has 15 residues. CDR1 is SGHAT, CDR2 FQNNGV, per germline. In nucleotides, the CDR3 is TGTGCCAGCAGCTTACATAGGGGTTGGCTCCCGGGGCAGTACTTC. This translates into CASSLHRGWLPGQYF.

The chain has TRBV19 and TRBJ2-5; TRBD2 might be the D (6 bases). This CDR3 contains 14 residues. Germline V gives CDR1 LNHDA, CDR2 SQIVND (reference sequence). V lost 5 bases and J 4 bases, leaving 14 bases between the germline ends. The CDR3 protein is CASSPRGYGETQYF. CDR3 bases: TGTGCCAGTAGTCCGCGGGGCTATGGAGAGACCCAGTACTTC.

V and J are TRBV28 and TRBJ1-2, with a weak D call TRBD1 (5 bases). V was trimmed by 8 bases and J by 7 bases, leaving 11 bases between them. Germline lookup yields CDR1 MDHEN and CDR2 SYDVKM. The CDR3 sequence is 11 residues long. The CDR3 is CASGPRVGYTF. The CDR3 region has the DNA TGTGCCAGCGGACCCAGGGTTGGCTACACCTTC.

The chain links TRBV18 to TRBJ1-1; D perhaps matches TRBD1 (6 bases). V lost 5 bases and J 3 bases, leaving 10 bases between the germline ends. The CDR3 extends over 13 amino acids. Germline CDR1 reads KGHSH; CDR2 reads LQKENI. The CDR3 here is CASSANRDTEAFF. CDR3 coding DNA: TGTGCCAGCTCAGCTAACAGGGACACTGAAGCTTTCTTT.

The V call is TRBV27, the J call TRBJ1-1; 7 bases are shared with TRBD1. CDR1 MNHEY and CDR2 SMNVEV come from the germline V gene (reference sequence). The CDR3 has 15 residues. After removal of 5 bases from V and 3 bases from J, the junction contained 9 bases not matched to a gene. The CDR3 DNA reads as TGTGCCAGCAGTGGGACAGCCTGGGGGGACACTGAAGCTTTCTTT. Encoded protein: CASSGTAWGDTEAFF.

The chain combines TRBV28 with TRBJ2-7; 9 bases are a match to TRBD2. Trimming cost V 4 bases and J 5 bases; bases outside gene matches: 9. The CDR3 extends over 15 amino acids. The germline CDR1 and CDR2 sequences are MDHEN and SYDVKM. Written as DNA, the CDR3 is TGTGCCAGCAGTTCCTTTAGCGGGGGTACGGACGAGCAGTACTTC. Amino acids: CASSSFSGGTDEQYF. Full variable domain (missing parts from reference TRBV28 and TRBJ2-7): DVKVTQSSRYLVKRTGEKVFLECVQDMDHENMFWYRQDPGLGLRLIYFSYDVKMKEKGDIPEGYSVSREKKERFSLILESASTNQTSMYLCASSSFSGGTDEQYFGPGTRLTVT.

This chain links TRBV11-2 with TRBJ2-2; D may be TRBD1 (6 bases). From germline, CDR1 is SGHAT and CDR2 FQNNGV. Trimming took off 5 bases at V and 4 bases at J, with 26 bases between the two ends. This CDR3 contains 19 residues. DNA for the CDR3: TGTGCCAGCAGCCCGGGGCCGGGACAACAAATTTCTAGCACCGGGGAGCTGTTTTTT. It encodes CASSPGPGQQISSTGELFF.